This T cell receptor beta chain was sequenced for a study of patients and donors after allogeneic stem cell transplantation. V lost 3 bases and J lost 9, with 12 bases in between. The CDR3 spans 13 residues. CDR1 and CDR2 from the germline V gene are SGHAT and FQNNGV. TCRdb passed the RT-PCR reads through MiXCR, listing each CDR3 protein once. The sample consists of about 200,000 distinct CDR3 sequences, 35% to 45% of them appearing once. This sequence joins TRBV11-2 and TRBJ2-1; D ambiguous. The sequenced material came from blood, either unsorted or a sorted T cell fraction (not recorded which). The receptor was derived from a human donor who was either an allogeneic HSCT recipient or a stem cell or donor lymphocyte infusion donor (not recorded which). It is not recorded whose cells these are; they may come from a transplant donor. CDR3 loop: CASSLGGDVEQFF. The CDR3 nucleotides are TGTGCCAGCAGCTTGGGTGGCGATGTTGAGCAGTTCTTC. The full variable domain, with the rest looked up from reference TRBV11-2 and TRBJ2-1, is EAGVAQSPRYKIIEKRQSVAFWCNPISGHATLYWYQQILGQGPKLLIQFQNNGVVDDSQLPKDRFSAERLKGVDSTLKIQPAKLEDSAVYLCASSLGGDVEQFFGPGTRLTVL.